The rows below give T cell receptor beta chains drawn from one sample of a study of OX40 agonist ivuxolimab in advanced cancers. Sequencing used immunoSEQ multiplex PCR; TCRdb keeps in-frame clones, though not all of them. Of about 46,000 clones listed, around 90% are singletons. Sequenced here: CD4+ or CD8+ T cells sorted from blood, sampled in a trial of the OX40 agonist ivuxolimab. All receptors come from an adult with an advanced solid tumor such as melanoma, head and neck, liver or kidney cancer. CDR3s leave out the opening cysteine and the closing phenylalanine or tryptophan. The order of the fields is V gene, CDR3 protein.

TRBV10-2 | ASSESVLEAF
TRBV4-1 | ASSQGLAGAVDEQF
TRBV4-1 | ASSQPPPWDRTTSGNTIY
TRBV27 | ASSFGGGKPQH
TRBV9 | ASSVAGGGIEAF
TRBV21-1 | ASSKVKGAVNYGYT
TRBV4-1 | ASSQDPASFSGNTIY
TRBV6-1 | ASSGVETQY
TRBV6-4 | ASSDSAGGSDTQY
TRBV4-2 | ASSQEMTSGIETQY
TRBV19 | ASSIWGMNTGELF
TRBV2 | ASSFSGRAYEQY
TRBV4-2 | ASSPGLNNSPLH
TRBV7-9 | ASSPLKNIQY
TRBV7-9 | ASSLEDSGTRELF
TRBV19 | ASTVAGYTGELF
TRBV7-2 | ASSLRRTEAF
TRBV9 | ASAAYTDTQY
TRBV30 | AWSRSGANTGELF
TRBV6-5 | ASNPPSEQY
TRBV7-8 | ASSLSGENTIY
TRBV19 | ASSVGQSNQPQH
TRBV20-1 | SAAGTYEQY
TRBV4-3 | ASSQDRAGTDGYT
TRBV6-6 | ASSYSTGRDGYT
TRBV27 | ASSLLAGGELTNYGYT
TRBV10-3 | AISESPFTGNYGYT
TRBV5-1 | ASSGWDSGEAF
TRBV29-1 | SVTGTDSNQPQH
TRBV11-2 | ASSLLQGLVNTEAF
TRBV6-5 | ASSYVGFPDTQY
TRBV4-1 | ASSHPWGGSRTGELF
TRBV7-9 | ASSLSQGYGYT
TRBV11-2 | ASSLSETQY
TRBV10-3 | AITSSGRQETQY
TRBV5-1 | ASHQGLSTDTQY
TRBV19 | ASRWGGVTGAPYNEQF
TRBV6-6 | ASSFRLGQVTSY
TRBV5-1 | ASSSSGIYGYT
TRBV6-6 | ASHFLTGGAGGYT
TRBV14 | ASSLGETILETQY
TRBV2 | ASSEQGPQETQY
TRBV25-1 | ASSELGGPHEQY
TRBV4-3 | ASSPGTLSYEQY
TRBV5-1 | ASSPEVAGVGETQY
TRBV18 | ASSPGLAPGEQY
TRBV4-3 | ASSQDVGFGGYGYT
TRBV13 | ASSQLDHQDQY
TRBV7-9 | ASSYGTDSGNTIY
TRBV5-1 | ASSLVAFTDTQY
TRBV14 | ASSYDPYEQY
TRBV6-6 | ASKANSGNTIY
TRBV27 | ASRPFSGTGELF
TRBV6-6 | ASSPAAQGNYNEQF
TRBV7-2 | ASSALQETQY
TRBV7-2 | ASSSFRLENSPLH
TRBV11-3 | ASSFQTGANTEAF
TRBV2 | ASRRDRQLAKNIQY
TRBV2 | ASLRDTTDTQY
TRBV6-5 | ASRDRLTGELF